The present T cell receptor (beta chain) was sequenced within a study of T cells after yellow fever vaccination. This clonotype came up many times. The CDR3 is 14 residues long. V dropped 0 bases and J dropped 5 bases, with 10 bases sitting between them. Germline V lookup: CDR1 SGHRS, CDR2 YFSETQ. TCRdb fed the 5' RACE reads into MiXCR, producing one record per CDR3 protein. The table shows about 160,000 distinct CDR3 sequences, with 5.5% to 7.5% occurring only once. Sequencing used CD4+ T cells sorted from PBMCs, obtained 5 to 6 days after the first yellow fever vaccination. The V and J genes are TRBV5-1 and TRBJ2-3; D unclear. This receptor was obtained from a man between 18 and 35 years old who received the YFV17D yellow fever vaccine. The CDR3 loop reads CASSLAGGEDTQYF. The DNA for the CDR3 is TGCGCCAGCAGCTTGGCGGGTGGAGAAGATACGCAGTATTTT.